Listed below are T cell receptor beta chains from one sample, sequenced in a study of early T cells in non-severe SARS-CoV-2 infection. One entry per CDR3 protein results from TCRdb running MiXCR on the 5' RACE reads. The sample consists of fewer than 85,000 distinct CDR3 sequences, about 15% of them appearing once. Sequenced material: whole blood, taken at baseline. These receptors all stem from an adult who was a healthcare worker with PCR-confirmed SARS-CoV-2 infection or an uninfected control (not recorded which). The CDR3 runs from the conserved cysteine through the conserved F or W. The D gene is left open where the match is weak. Clone size is not always given. Where it is, it says once, few, many or a class for expanded clones.

v_gene	abundance	d_gene	j_gene	CDR3nt	CDR3aa
TRBV7-6	NA	NA	TRBJ2-7	TGTGCCAGCAGCCCCTCGGACTTAAGCTCCTACGAGCAGTACTTC	CASSPSDLSSYEQYF
TRBV20-1	NA	NA	TRBJ2-1	TGCAGTGCTAGACAAGCTGAGCCCGAGAGGTACAATGAGCAGTTCTTC	CSARQAEPERYNEQFF
TRBV6-2/TRBV6-3	few	NA	TRBJ2-7	TGTGCCAGCAGCCTCATCCTTAGCTCCTACGAGCAGTACTTC	CASSLILSSYEQYF
TRBV30	few	NA	TRBJ2-5	TGTGCCTGGAGACCGGGAGTGATCCAAGAGACCCAGTACTTC	CAWRPGVIQETQYF
TRBV28	few	NA	TRBJ2-7	TGTGCCAGCAGCCCCGCGGGCACCGTAGGACTCTACGAGCAGTACTTC	CASSPAGTVGLYEQYF
TRBV19	many	TRBD2	TRBJ2-1	TGTGCCAGTAGTATCCCGGGACTAGCGGTATACAATGAGCAGTTCTTC	CASSIPGLAVYNEQFF
TRBV20-1	many	NA	TRBJ1-5	TGCAGTGCTAAAAGGGATCCCCAGCCCCAGCATTTT	CSAKRDPQPQHF
TRBV5-4	NA	NA	TRBJ1-1	TGTGCCAGCAGCAGTGGACAGACTGAAGCTTTCTTT	CASSSGQTEAFF
TRBV20-1	many	TRBD1	TRBJ2-7	TGCAGTGCTAGAGGATCCGGGACAGGGAACTACGAGCAGTACTTC	CSARGSGTGNYEQYF
TRBV11-2	NA	NA	TRBJ2-7	TGTGCCAGCAACTCGCACTACGAGCAGTACTTC	CASNSHYEQYF
TRBV20-1	NA	NA	TRBJ1-6	TGCAGTGCTAGATCATCGGGGGGCGTTATCGGTTCACCCCTCCACTTT	CSARSSGGVIGSPLHF
TRBV29-1	few	NA	TRBJ2-2	TGCAGCGCAAAAGGGGTTACGAACACCGGGGAGCTGTTTTTT	CSAKGVTNTGELFF
TRBV12-3/TRBV12-4	few	TRBD1	TRBJ1-5	TGTGCCAGCAGTTTAGAACTTCTTTCCCGGGACAGGAGCAATCAGCCCCAGCATTTT	CASSLELLSRDRSNQPQHF
TRBV30	NA	NA	TRBJ2-3	TGTGCCTGGAGTAAAGGGGTTGCCGATACGCAGTATTTT	CAWSKGVADTQYF
TRBV20-1	many	TRBD1	TRBJ2-5	TGCAGTGCTAGACCTCCCAGGGGGCTCGGGGAGACCCAGTACTTC	CSARPPRGLGETQYF
TRBV7-9	few	NA	TRBJ1-6	TGTGCCAGCAGCTTAGCGTTCAGCAATTCACCCCTCCACTTT	CASSLAFSNSPLHF
TRBV20-1	NA	TRBD1	TRBJ1-2	TGCAGTGCTGGAACCCGGGACAGGAACTATGGCTACACCTTC	CSAGTRDRNYGYTF
TRBV20-1	NA	TRBD2	TRBJ2-3	TGCAGTGCTAGCGTGCTGGCTAGCGGGATAACAGATACGCAGTATTTT	CSASVLASGITDTQYF
TRBV7-3	many	TRBD2	TRBJ2-4	TGTGCCAGCAGCTTAATGAAACGGGGACTAGCGCTACACATTCAGTACTTC	CASSLMKRGLALHIQYF